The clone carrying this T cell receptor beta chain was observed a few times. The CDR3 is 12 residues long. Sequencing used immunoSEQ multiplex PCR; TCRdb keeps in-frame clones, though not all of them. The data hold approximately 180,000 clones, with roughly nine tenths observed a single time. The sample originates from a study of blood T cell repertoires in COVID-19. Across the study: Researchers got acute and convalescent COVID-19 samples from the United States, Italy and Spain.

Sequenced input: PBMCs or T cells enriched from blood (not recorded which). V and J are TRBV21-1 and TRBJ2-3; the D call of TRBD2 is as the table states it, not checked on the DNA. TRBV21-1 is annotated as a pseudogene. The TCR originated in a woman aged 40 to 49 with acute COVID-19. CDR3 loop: CASITGTDTQYF. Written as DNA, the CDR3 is TGTGCCAGCATCACGGGCACAGATACGCAGTATTTT.